This TCR beta chain was retrieved from a study of post-analysis software for immune sequencing data. Study background: The cohort encompassed relapsing-remitting, secondary progressive and progressive-relapsing multiple sclerosis disease courses.

This CDR3 has 13 amino acids. In germline, CDR1 is MNHEY, CDR2 SMNVEV (reference sequence). V shed 6 bases and J shed 15 bases, with 21 bases lying between them. Each TCR beta cDNA library carried unique molecular identifiers. MiXCR was run by TCRdb on the PCR reads, yielding one entry per CDR3 protein. The profile covers about 540,000 distinct CDR3 sequences, with around a third appearing a single time and about 6% taken by the ten largest. Regarding the study as a whole: Strong same-batch co-clustering of samples appeared with F measure clustering. Compared against controls, patients with multiple sclerosis displayed significantly lower normalized Chao1 diversity. When patients were compared with controls, 5 or 6 TRBV segments were more frequent, TRBV5-6, TRBV5-1 and TRBV20-1 among them.

This clonotype was picked up many times. Its antigen is as yet unknown. The receptor comes from a girl aged 2 to 17 with multiple sclerosis. The V call is TRBV27, the J call TRBJ2-1; D may be TRBD1 (6 bases). The sequencing input was blood. The DNA of the CDR3 is TGTGCCAGCAGCCCGTGGTCAAGGGGGACGGCGTTCTTC. Its protein product is CASSPWSRGTAFF.